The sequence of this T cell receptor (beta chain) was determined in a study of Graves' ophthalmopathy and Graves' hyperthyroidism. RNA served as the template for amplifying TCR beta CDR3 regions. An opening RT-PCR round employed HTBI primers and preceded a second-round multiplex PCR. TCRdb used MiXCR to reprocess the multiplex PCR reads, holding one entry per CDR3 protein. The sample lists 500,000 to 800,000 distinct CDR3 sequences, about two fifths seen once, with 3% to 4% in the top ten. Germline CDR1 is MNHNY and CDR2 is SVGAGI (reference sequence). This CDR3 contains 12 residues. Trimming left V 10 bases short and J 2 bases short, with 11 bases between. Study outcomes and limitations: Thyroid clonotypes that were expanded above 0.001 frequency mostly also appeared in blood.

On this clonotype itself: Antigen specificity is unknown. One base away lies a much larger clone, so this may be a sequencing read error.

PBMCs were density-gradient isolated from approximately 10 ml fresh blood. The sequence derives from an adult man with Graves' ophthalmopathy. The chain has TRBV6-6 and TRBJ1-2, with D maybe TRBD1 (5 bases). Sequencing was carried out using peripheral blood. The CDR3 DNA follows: TGTGCCATCGGGGCGCAGAACTATGGCTACACCTTC. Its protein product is CAIGAQNYGYTF.